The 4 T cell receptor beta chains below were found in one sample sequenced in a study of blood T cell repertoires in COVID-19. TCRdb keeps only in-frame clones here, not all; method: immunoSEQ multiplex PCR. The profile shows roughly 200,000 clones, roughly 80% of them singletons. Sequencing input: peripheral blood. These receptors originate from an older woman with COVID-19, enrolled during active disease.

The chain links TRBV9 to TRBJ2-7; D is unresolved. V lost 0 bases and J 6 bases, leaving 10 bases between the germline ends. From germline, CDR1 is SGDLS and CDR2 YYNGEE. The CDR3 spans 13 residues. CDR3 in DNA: TGTGCCAGCAGCGTAGCATTGGAGAGCGAGCAGTACTTC. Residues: CASSVALESEQYF.

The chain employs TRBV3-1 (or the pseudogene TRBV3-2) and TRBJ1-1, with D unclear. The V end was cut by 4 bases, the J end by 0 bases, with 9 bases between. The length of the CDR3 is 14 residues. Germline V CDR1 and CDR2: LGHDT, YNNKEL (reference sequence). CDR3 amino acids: CASSPPTVNTEAFF. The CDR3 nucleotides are TGTGCCAGCAGCCCCCCAACAGTGAACACTGAAGCTTTCTTT.

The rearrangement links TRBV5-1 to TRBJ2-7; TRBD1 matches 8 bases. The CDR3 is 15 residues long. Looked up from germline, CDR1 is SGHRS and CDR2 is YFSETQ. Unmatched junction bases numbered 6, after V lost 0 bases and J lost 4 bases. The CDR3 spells CASSLGPGGPYEQYF. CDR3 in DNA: TGCGCCAGCAGCTTGGGGCCAGGGGGCCCGTACGAGCAGTACTTC.

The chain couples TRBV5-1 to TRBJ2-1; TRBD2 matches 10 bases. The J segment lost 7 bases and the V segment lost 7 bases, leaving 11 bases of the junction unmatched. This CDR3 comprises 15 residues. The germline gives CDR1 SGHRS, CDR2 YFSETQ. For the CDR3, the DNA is TGCGCCAGCTTTAGGCCCGGGACTAGCGCAAATGAGCAGTTCTTC. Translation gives CASFRPGTSANEQFF.